This record looks at one T cell receptor (beta chain) sequence and its context. Its antigen is currently unknown. Vbeta (60) and Jbeta (13) primers were used in the PCR. Clones were read by immunoSEQ multiplex PCR, and TCRdb kept only the in-frame ones, dropping some. The sample consists of 160,000 or so clones, roughly 80% of them appearing once. All donors participated as healthy donors of bone marrow. These data are taken from a study of cytomegalovirus exposure and HLA in healthy donors. Study outcomes and limitations: The Asian-associated ancestry cluster reportedly had fewer N-insertions than the approximately 610-donor mean in a later analysis.

The source is a male donor in good health and CMV-seropositive. Sequenced input: PBMCs.

CDR3 DNA sequence: TGTGCCAGCAGCTTAGTTAGAGGGACTAGCGGCTACAATGAGCAGTTCTTC. Amino acids: CASSLVRGTSGYNEQFF. This chain joins TRBV7-2 and TRBJ2-1; TRBD2 matches 11 bases. V gave up 1 base and J gave up 3 bases; unmatched junction bases: 5. The CDR3 length is 17 residues. Germline V gene data show CDR1 as SGHTA and CDR2 as FQGNSA.